Following are 18 T cell receptor beta chains from one sample sequenced in a study of vaccination effects on CD4 cells after COVID-19. Which antigens these TCRs recognize remains unknown. Produced via immunoSEQ multiplex PCR; TCRdb's table is partial and in-frame only. The repertoire holds about 52,000 clones, with 75% to 85% as singletons. Sequencing was preceded by expansion of antigen-specific CD4+ T cells with viral peptide pools in the ViraFEST assay. The culture ran for roughly ten days before CD4+ T cells were isolated. Recipients of the vaccine had no prior SARS-CoV-2 infection and negative nucleocapsid antibodies. Sequenced here: CD4+ T cells from PBMCs cultured with HCoV-OC43 spike peptides, sampled before COVID-19 vaccination. As for subset: HCoV-OC43 spike overlapping peptide pool stimulation. These receptors all come from a human donor who received a COVID-19 vaccine.

Only a few counts were recorded for this clone. The chain joins TRBV5-1 to TRBJ2-2; 8 bases fit TRBD2. This CDR3 spans 16 amino acids. Germline CDR1 SGHRS, CDR2 YFSETQ. The trim removed 9 bases at V and 0 bases at J, leaving 10 bases unmatched. CDR3 in amino acids: CATGPGGAANTGELFF. CDR3 nucleotides: TGCGCCACCGGCCCGGGAGGGGCAGCGAACACCGGGGAGCTGTTTTTT.

In its sample, this clone was seen a few times. The chain couples TRBV6-2 or TRBV6-3 to TRBJ1-1; weak D call: TRBD1 (5 bases). This CDR3 comprises 16 residues. The ends were cut back, 5 bases at V and 5 bases at J, with 21 bases in the middle. Germline lookup yields CDR1 MNHEY and CDR2 SVGEGT. CDR3 region: CASSPSGARSWTEAFF. CDR3 sequence (DNA): TGTGCCAGCAGTCCGTCCGGGGCACGATCGTGGACTGAAGCTTTCTTT.

V gene TRBV4-1 combines with J gene TRBJ2-2; no definite D call. The V end lost 1 base, the J end lost 6 bases, and 9 bases lay between the germline ends. CDR3 length: 14 residues. Germline assignment: CDR1 MGHRA and CDR2 YSYEKL. DNA for the CDR3: TGCGCCAGCAGCCAAGCCGGGTCGCCCGGGGAGCTGTTTTTT. This gives the protein CASSQAGSPGELFF.

The chain combines TRBV19 with TRBJ1-6, with D unresolved. The V and J ends lost 6 bases and 7 bases respectively, with 10 bases between them. The germline CDR1 and CDR2 sequences are LNHDA and SQIVND (reference sequence). This CDR3 has 13 amino acids. CDR3 sequence reads: CASRGAQNSPLHF. In DNA, the CDR3 is TGTGCCAGTAGAGGCGCACAAAATTCACCCCTCCACTTT.

The chain is built from TRBV11-3 and TRBJ2-5, with 8 positions matching TRBD2. The CDR3 is 16 residues long. J was trimmed by 4 bases and V by 5 bases; bases with no gene match: 12. Germline V gene data show CDR1 as SGHNT and CDR2 as YENEEA. CDR3 nucleotide sequence: TGTGCCAGCAGCCAGGGAGTATCGGGGGGGGCAGAGACCCAGTACTTC. Residues: CASSQGVSGGAETQYF.

This clone was recorded only once. The V gene is TRBV3-1 (or the pseudogene TRBV3-2), the J gene TRBJ1-1; tentatively, D is TRBD1 (5 bases). This CDR3 contains 13 residues. V was clipped by 4 bases and J by 11 bases, with 17 bases between them. Looked up from germline, CDR1 is LGHDT and CDR2 is YNNKEL (reference sequence). The CDR3 sequence: CASSLRGEHLAFF. The CDR3 nucleotides read TGTGCCAGCAGCCTGCGGGGGGAACACTTGGCTTTCTTT.

The chain is built from TRBV2 and TRBJ1-1, with TRBD1 matching 10 bases. Germline values: CDR1 SNHLY, CDR2 FYNNEI. Losses at the gene ends were 7 bases for V and 5 bases for J; bases not matched to a gene: 4. The CDR3 extends over 13 amino acids. The CDR3 loop is CASTDRGRTEAFF. DNA of the CDR3: TGTGCCAGCACCGACAGGGGGCGAACTGAAGCTTTCTTT.

Comments on this clone: Other DNA variants within this sample encode the same CDR3. The V and J genes are TRBV10-3 and TRBJ1-6; perhaps TRBD1 as D (5 bases). This CDR3 contains 16 residues. Per the germline V gene, CDR1 is ENHRY and CDR2 is SYGVKD. V was clipped by 2 bases and J by 0 bases, with 8 bases between them. Here the CDR3 DNA reads TGTGCCATCAGTGAGACAGGCAGCTCCTATAATTCACCCCTCCACTTT. Protein: CAISETGSSYNSPLHF.

The gene calls are TRBV6-5 and TRBJ2-1; no clear D gene. Germline CDR1 is MNHEY and CDR2 is SVGAGI. The CDR3 runs to 14 residues. V gave up 7 bases and J gave up 0 bases, with 10 bases separating them. The CDR3: CASTRASSYNEQFF. The DNA for the CDR3 is TGTGCCAGCACTCGGGCGAGCTCCTACAATGAGCAGTTCTTC.

The J gene is TRBJ2-5, the V gene TRBV18, with D maybe TRBD2 (7 bases). This CDR3 comprises 16 residues. V was shortened by 2 bases and J by 2 bases, with 15 bases between the two germline ends. Germline V gene data show CDR1 as KGHSH and CDR2 as LQKENI. The CDR3 DNA reads as TGTGCCAGCTCACCAACCGGAGGGAGGGGGCAAGAGACCCAGTACTTC. It specifies CASSPTGGRGQETQYF.

The V gene is TRBV2, the J gene TRBJ1-5, with TRBD1 identical over 7 bases. The CDR3 contains 14 residues. V was pared by 6 bases and J by 5 bases, with 7 bases of the junction left unmatched. CDR1 is SNHLY and CDR2 is FYNNEI in the germline V gene. CDR3 protein: CASRNRQGDQPQHF. The CDR3 nucleotides read TGTGCCAGCAGGAACCGACAGGGTGATCAGCCCCAGCATTTT.

This rearrangement joins TRBV24-1 to TRBJ1-2, with D possibly being TRBD1 (5 bases). Germline V CDR1 and CDR2: KGHDR, SFDVKD. Trimming cost V 4 bases and J 4 bases, with 12 bases left between them. This CDR3 comprises 14 residues. The CDR3 coding sequence is TGTGCCACCAGTGACCCGGGACCGGCCTATGGCTACACCTTC. It specifies CATSDPGPAYGYTF.

The table lists this clone with a count of one. DNA for the CDR3: TGTGCCAGCAGCCCTCGGCCGGGGGAGACCCAGTACTTC. It specifies CASSPRPGETQYF. The chain has TRBV9 and TRBJ2-5, with D possibly being TRBD2 (5 bases). The CDR3 loop spans 13 amino acids. The germline CDR1 and CDR2 sequences are SGDLS and YYNGEE. Trimming pared 4 bases from V and 5 bases from J, leaving 12 bases between. Drawing the rest from reference TRBV9 and TRBJ2-5, the complete variable domain is DSGVTQTPKHLITATGQRVTLRCSPRSGDLSVYWYQQSLDQGLQFLIQYYNGEERAKGNILERFSAQQFPDLHSELNLSSLELGDSALYFCASSPRPGETQYFGPGTRLLVL.

The genes are TRBV30 and TRBJ1-6; no definite D call. With 1 base removed from V and 1 base from J, the gap between germline ends came to 2 bases. The CDR3 runs 13 residues. Germline V gives CDR1 GTSNPN, CDR2 SVGIG (reference sequence). CDR3 amino acids: CAWSASYNSPLHF. CDR3 sequence (DNA): TGTGCCTGGAGTGCTTCCTATAATTCACCCCTCCACTTT.

The rearrangement joins TRBV4-1 to TRBJ1-1; D gene uncertain. CDR1 and CDR2 from the germline V gene are MGHRA and YSYEKL. This CDR3 region has 12 residues. V was shortened by 2 bases and J by 7 bases, with 8 bases between the two germline ends. CDR3 nucleotides: TGCGCCAGCAGCCAACTAGGTTTTGAAGCTTTCTTT. It specifies CASSQLGFEAFF.

The V call is TRBV29-1, the J call TRBJ2-1; 8 positions match TRBD2. Germline V gene sequence: CDR1 SQVTM, CDR2 ANQGSEA. The CDR3 consists of 19 residues. Trimming cost V 7 bases and J 6 bases; bases outside gene matches: 26. CDR3 loop: CSARPGTGKGLGSGNEQFF. The CDR3 DNA follows: TGCAGCGCCCGACCCGGTACAGGGAAGGGACTAGGTTCGGGCAATGAGCAGTTCTTC.

The CDR3 region is CASSLVRGATNEKLFF. The CDR3 region has the DNA TGTGCCAGCAGCTTAGTCAGGGGTGCAACTAATGAAAAACTGTTTTTT. The chain links TRBV7-8 to TRBJ1-4, with a possible D match to TRBD1 (6 bases). V was trimmed by 1 base and J by 0 bases, leaving 9 bases between them. From germline, CDR1 is SGHVS and CDR2 FQNEAQ. The CDR3 covers 16 residues.

This clone was seen a handful of times. This sequence joins TRBV7-3 and TRBJ1-2, with TRBD1 as a possible D gene (5 bases). Germline CDR1 and CDR2: SGHTA and FQGTGA. With 5 bases removed from V and 5 bases from J, the gap between germline ends came to 12 bases. The CDR3 length is 13 residues. As DNA, the CDR3 is TGTGCCAGCAGCCACGACAGCTCTTATGGCTACACCTTC. It codes for CASSHDSSYGYTF. The complete variable domain, with remaining parts taken from reference TRBV7-3 and TRBJ1-2, reads GAGVSQTPSNKVTEKGKYVELRCDPISGHTALYWYRQSLGQGPEFLIYFQGTGAADDSGLPNDRFFAVRPEGSVSTLKIQRTERGDSAVYLCASSHDSSYGYTFGSGTRLTVV.